The clone carrying this T cell receptor (beta chain) has only a few counts. No antigen is known for it. The data stem from a study of OX40 agonist ivuxolimab in advanced cancers. Looking at the study overall: Administration of intravenous ivuxolimab to patients occurred every 2 weeks at 0.01 to 10 mg/kg. General study results and limits: Expanded peripheral T cells had an undetermined antigen specificity.

TCRdb's table, derived via immunoSEQ multiplex PCR, lists solely in-frame clones and lacks some. The sample contains about 41,000 clones, 75% to 85% of which appear only once. The sequenced sample was CD4+ or CD8+ T cells sorted from blood, obtained in a trial of the OX40 agonist ivuxolimab. The receptor's source is an adult with an advanced solid tumor such as melanoma, head and neck, liver or kidney cancer.

As DNA, the CDR3 is TGTGCCAGCAGTTCCAAGTCCGGGTCGAACACTGAAGCTTTCTTT. This gives the protein CASSSKSGSNTEAFF. The V call is TRBV6-5, the J call TRBJ1-1; D is uncertain. Germline CDR1 MNHEY, CDR2 SVGAGI. This CDR3 is built from 15 residues. Trimming cost V 4 bases and J 1 base, with 13 bases left between them.